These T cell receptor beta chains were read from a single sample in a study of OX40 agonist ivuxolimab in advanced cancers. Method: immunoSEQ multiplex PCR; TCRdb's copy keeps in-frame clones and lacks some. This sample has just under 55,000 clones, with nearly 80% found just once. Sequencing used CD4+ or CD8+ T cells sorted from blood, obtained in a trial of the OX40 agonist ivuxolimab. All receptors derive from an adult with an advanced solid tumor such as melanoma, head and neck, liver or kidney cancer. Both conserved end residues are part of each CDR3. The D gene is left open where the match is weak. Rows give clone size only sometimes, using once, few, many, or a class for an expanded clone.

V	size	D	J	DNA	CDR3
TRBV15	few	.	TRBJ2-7	TGTGCCACCAGCAGAGATCGGCAGGTCGAGCAGTACTTC	CATSRDRQVEQYF
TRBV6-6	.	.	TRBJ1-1	TGTGCCAGCAGTTACTCGTGGAACACTGAAGCTTTCTTT	CASSYSWNTEAFF
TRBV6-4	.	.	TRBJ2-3	TGTGCCCCTAGAGCAAGACCCCATGGAATAGATACGCAGTATTTT	CAPRARPHGIDTQYF
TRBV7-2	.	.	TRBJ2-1	TGTGCCAGCAGCTCCCGGGGCCTCTACAATGAGCAGTTCTTC	CASSSRGLYNEQFF
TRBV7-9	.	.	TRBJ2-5	TGTGCCAGCAGCGGCACCCCGGCAGGGCCCCAAGAGACCCAGTACTTC	CASSGTPAGPQETQYF
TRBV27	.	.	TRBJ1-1	TGTGCCAGCGGATTCTACAGGGCGGCACCGAGACCAGCTTTCTTT	CASGFYRAAPRPAFF
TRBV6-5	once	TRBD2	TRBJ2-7	TGTGCCAGCAGTTACAAAGCGGGAGGGCCCTTCTACGAGCAGTACTTC	CASSYKAGGPFYEQYF
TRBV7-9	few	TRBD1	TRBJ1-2	TGTGCCAGCAGTATCCGAACGTGGTGGGACAGGGATGGCTACACCTTC	CASSIRTWWDRDGYTF
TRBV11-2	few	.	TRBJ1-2	TGTGCCAGCACCCCCGACAGGCGAAACTATGGCTACACCTTC	CASTPDRRNYGYTF
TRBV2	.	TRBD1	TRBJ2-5	TGTGCCAGCACTAAGCGACAGGGGGGACAAGAGACCCAGTACTTC	CASTKRQGGQETQYF
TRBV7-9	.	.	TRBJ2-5	TGTGCCAGCAGCCGGCGGCACACCCAAGTCGTCCAAGAGACCCAGTACTTC	CASSRRHTQVVQETQYF
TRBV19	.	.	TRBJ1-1	TGTGCCAGTAGTCCCAGACAGCGCACTGAAGCTTTCTTT	CASSPRQRTEAFF
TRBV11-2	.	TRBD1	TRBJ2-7	TGTGCCAGCAGCTCAGACAGGGGGCTTTACGAGCAGTACTTC	CASSSDRGLYEQYF
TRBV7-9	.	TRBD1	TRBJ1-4	TGTGCCAGCAGCTTACTTGGACAGGGAAATGAAAAACTGTTTTTT	CASSLLGQGNEKLFF
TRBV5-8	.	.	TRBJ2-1	TGTGCCAGCAGCCGCCGGATAGCGGTAGGAAACTATGAGCAGTTCTTC	CASSRRIAVGNYEQFF
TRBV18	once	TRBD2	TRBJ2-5	TGTGCCAGCTCACCACTTGGACGGACTAGCGGGGGGCTCTCCCAAGAGACCCAGTACTTC	CASSPLGRTSGGLSQETQYF
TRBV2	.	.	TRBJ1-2	TGTGCCAGCAGTGTACTTGGGACCGAGTTTAACACCTTC	CASSVLGTEFNTF
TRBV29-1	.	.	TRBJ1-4	TGCAGCGTCGCGGCTACCTATGAAAAACTGTTTTTT	CSVAATYEKLFF
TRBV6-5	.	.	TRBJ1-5	TGTGCCAGCAGTTACTCGGTAGGGATCAATCAGCCCCAGCATTTT	CASSYSVGINQPQHF
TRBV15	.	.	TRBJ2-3	TGTGCCACCAGCAGAGATGGGACAAGCACAGATACGCAGTATTTT	CATSRDGTSTDTQYF
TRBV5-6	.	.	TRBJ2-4	TGTGCCAGCAGCTTAGTCGGGGAGCGCCTTACCAAAAACATTCAGTACTTC	CASSLVGERLTKNIQYF
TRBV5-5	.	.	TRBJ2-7	TGTGCCAGCAGCTTGGGCAGGGCCTACGAGCAGTACTTC	CASSLGRAYEQYF
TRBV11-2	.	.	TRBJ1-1	TGTGCCAGCAGCCCCACAGGCCCCACTGAAGCTTTCTTT	CASSPTGPTEAFF
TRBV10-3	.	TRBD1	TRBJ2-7	TGTGCCATCAGTGAGGGACAGGTTGAGGGCTACGAGCAGTACTTC	CAISEGQVEGYEQYF
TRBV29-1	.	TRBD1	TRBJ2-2	TGCAGCGTTGGGCAGCGACAGGGTAACACCGGGGAGCTGTTTTTT	CSVGQRQGNTGELFF
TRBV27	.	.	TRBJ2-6	TGTGCCAGCTCGCCACTGGGGGCCGGGGCCAACGTCCTGACTTTC	CASSPLGAGANVLTF
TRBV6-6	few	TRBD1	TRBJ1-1	TGTGCCAGCAGAGTCGACAGGGGTGGTGAAGCTTTCTTT	CASRVDRGGEAFF
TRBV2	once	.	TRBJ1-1	TGTGCCAGCAGGCCCCGGGCTGAAGCTTTCTTT	CASRPRAEAFF
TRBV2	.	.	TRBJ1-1	TGTGCCAGCAGTGTAATAGGGACGCCTTTCTTT	CASSVIGTPFF
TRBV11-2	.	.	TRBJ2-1	TGTGCCAGCACCGAGAGGGTGGGGATTTACAATGAGCAGTTCTTC	CASTERVGIYNEQFF
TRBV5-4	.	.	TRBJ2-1	TGTGCCAGCAGCCGGGGGACTCAATCGTCCCATGAGCAGTTCTTC	CASSRGTQSSHEQFF
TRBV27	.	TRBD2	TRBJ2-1	TGTGCCAGCAGTTTAACGGGGTTTGGGACTAGCGGGAACAATGAGCAGTTCTTC	CASSLTGFGTSGNNEQFF
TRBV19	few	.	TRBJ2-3	TGTGCCAGTAGCCCCTCCAACATAATTAGCACAGATACGCAGTATTTT	CASSPSNIISTDTQYF
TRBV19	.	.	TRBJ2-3	TGTGCCAGTAGTCCCATTAGAAGAGAGCCGGTTGCGCAGTATTTT	CASSPIRREPVAQYF